This is a list of T cell receptor beta chains from one sample in a study of T cells in Graves' hyperthyroidism and ophthalmopathy. A single record per CDR3 protein comes from TCRdb applying MiXCR to the multiplex PCR reads. The top ten clones hold 70% to 75% of a sample with 370,000 or so distinct CDR3 sequences, roughly 25% of them seen once. Material: blood. The receptors come from a man aged 45 to 65 with Graves' hyperthyroidism. Each CDR3 is given with its conserved first and last residue. Each record gives: clone size, V gene, J gene, D gene, CDR3 protein, CDR3 DNA. D genes are given only for firm matches. Size tells how often a clone was seen (once, few, many) or the class of an expanded clone, and some rows leave it out.

many	TRBV27	TRBJ1-1	NA	CASSLDSYQHEAFF	TGTGCCAGCAGTTTGGACAGCTACCAACATGAAGCTTTCTTT
NA	TRBV3-1	TRBJ1-2	NA	CASSRETSGYTF	TGTGCCAGCAGCCGGGAAACCTCTGGCTACACCTTC
few	TRBV6-1	TRBJ2-1	NA	CASSDNFRNEQFF	TGTGCCAGCAGTGATAATTTCCGCAATGAGCAGTTCTTC
NA	TRBV5-5	TRBJ1-5	NA	CASSFATNSNQPQHF	TGTGCCAGCAGCTTTGCCACAAATAGCAATCAGCCCCAGCATTTT
NA	TRBV7-2	TRBJ2-1	TRBD2	CASSFGLAGSCNEQFF	TGTGCCAGCAGCTTTGGTCTAGCGGGCTCCTGCAATGAGCAGTTCTTC
NA	TRBV20-1	TRBJ2-1	NA	CSARDSRLVFF	TGCAGTGCTAGAGATTCGCGACTAGTGTTCTTC
many	TRBV24-1	TRBJ2-5	NA	CATSGPSILGPQETQYF	TGTGCCACGAGCGGACCCAGCATTCTAGGACCTCAAGAGACCCAGTACTTC
many	TRBV2	TRBJ2-1	TRBD2	CASKFRLAGANNEQFF	TGTGCCAGCAAATTCAGACTAGCGGGAGCCAACAATGAGCAGTTCTTC
few	TRBV12-3/TRBV12-4	TRBJ2-7	NA	CASSPRDGTYEQYF	TGTGCCAGCAGTCCCCGGGACGGCACCTACGAGCAGTACTTC
few	TRBV5-1	TRBJ1-5	TRBD1	CASSLSGGATQPQHF	TGCGCCAGCAGCTTGTCAGGGGGCGCGACTCAGCCCCAGCATTTT
many	TRBV20-1	TRBJ2-7	TRBD2	CSAASGNSYEQYF	TGCAGTGCTGCTAGCGGGAACTCCTACGAGCAGTACTTC
NA	TRBV19	TRBJ2-7	NA	CASSILGNSYEQYF	TGTGCCAGTAGTATCCTCGGGAATTCCTACGAGCAGTACTTC
NA	TRBV9	TRBJ2-1	NA	CASSVGGGWGYNEQFF	TGTGCCAGCAGCGTAGGAGGGGGGTGGGGCTACAATGAGCAGTTCTTC
many	TRBV18	TRBJ2-3	TRBD2	CASSPPGLAGTDTQYF	TGTGCCAGCTCACCTCCCGGACTAGCGGGCACAGATACGCAGTATTTT
few	TRBV18	TRBJ1-1	NA	CASSPQEGTVNTEAFF	TGTGCCAGCTCACCACAGGAGGGTACAGTGAACACTGAAGCTTTCTTT
few	TRBV2	TRBJ2-3	NA	CASRSGQLTSTDTQYF	TGTGCCAGCAGAAGCGGACAGCTAACTAGCACAGATACGCAGTATTTT
many	TRBV7-3	TRBJ2-5	NA	CASSLSFGETQYF	TGTGCCAGCAGCTTATCCTTTGGGGAGACCCAGTACTTC
few	TRBV14	TRBJ1-4	NA	CASSRNGRTNEKLFF	TGTGCCAGCAGCCGGAACGGTAGGACTAATGAAAAACTGTTTTTT
many	TRBV18	TRBJ1-1	NA	CASSPVGTEAFF	TGTGCCAGCTCACCCGTGGGCACTGAAGCTTTCTTT
NA	TRBV2	TRBJ1-5	NA	CASKGGRGNQPQHF	TGTGCCAGCAAGGGAGGCAGGGGCAATCAGCCCCAGCATTTT
NA	TRBV2	TRBJ2-7	TRBD2	CASSGAGDEQYF	TGTGCCAGCAGTGGAGCGGGAGACGAGCAGTACTTC
NA	TRBV20-1	TRBJ1-1	TRBD1	CSARLTGGDTEAFF	TGCAGTGCTAGGCTGACAGGGGGGGACACTGAAGCTTTCTTT
few	TRBV6-2/TRBV6-3	TRBJ2-1	TRBD2	CASSYRTSGRKYNEQFF	TGTGCCAGCAGTTATAGAACTAGCGGGAGAAAATACAATGAGCAGTTCTTC
many	TRBV27	TRBJ2-3	TRBD2	CASSLSPSGADTQYF	TGTGCCAGCAGTTTATCCCCTAGCGGGGCAGATACGCAGTATTTT
few	TRBV11-3	TRBJ2-1	TRBD2	CASSLSPLTGREGNEQFF	TGTGCCAGCAGCTTATCCCCTCTGACCGGGAGGGAAGGGAATGAGCAGTTCTTC
NA	TRBV19	TRBJ1-4	TRBD1	CASSTGQGWEKLFF	TGTGCCAGTAGTACAGGACAGGGCTGGGAAAAACTGTTTTTT
NA	TRBV15	TRBJ1-5	NA	CATSRFGGNQPQHF	TGTGCCACCAGCAGATTTGGGGGCAATCAGCCCCAGCATTTT
few	TRBV7-3	TRBJ2-1	TRBD2	CASSYPLAGGRMFF	TGTGCCAGCAGCTACCCCCTAGCGGGAGGACGTATGTTCTTC
NA	TRBV19	TRBJ2-5	NA	CASSTWGSQETQYF	TGTGCCAGTAGTACGTGGGGCTCACAAGAGACCCAGTACTTC
many	TRBV3-1	TRBJ1-1	TRBD1	CASSSLRTGVNTEAFF	TGTGCCAGCAGCAGCCTAAGGACAGGGGTAAACACTGAAGCTTTCTTT
NA	TRBV7-3	TRBJ2-2	TRBD2	CASSRLGFTSGRGTGELFF	TGTGCCAGCAGCCGCTTAGGCTTTACTAGCGGGAGAGGCACCGGGGAGCTGTTTTTT
NA	TRBV5-6	TRBJ2-1	NA	CASSSPQNEQFF	TGTGCCAGCAGCTCTCCCCAAAATGAGCAGTTCTTC
NA	TRBV7-3	TRBJ2-5	NA	CASSQGRPPPVYF	TGCGCCAGCAGCCAAGGGAGACCCCCTCCAGTCTACTTC
many	TRBV12-3/TRBV12-4	TRBJ2-1	TRBD2	CASSLDGTIYNEQFF	TGTGCCAGCAGTTTAGACGGGACTATCTACAATGAGCAGTTCTTC
few	TRBV5-1	TRBJ1-1	NA	CASSSEPGHGYTEAFF	TGCGCCAGCAGCTCCGAACCGGGACACGGATACACTGAAGCTTTCTTT
few	TRBV7-9	TRBJ1-4	TRBD1	CASSLDPGQGDEKLFF	TGTGCCAGCAGCTTAGATCCGGGACAGGGTGATGAAAAACTGTTTTTT
many	TRBV2	TRBJ1-1	NA	CASSIQTMNTEAFF	TGTGCCAGCAGTATCCAGACTATGAACACTGAAGCTTTCTTT
few	TRBV28	TRBJ1-1	TRBD1	CASSGGQAFLNAFF	TGTGCCAGCAGTGGGGGACAGGCCTTCTTGAACGCTTTCTTT
many	TRBV6-2/TRBV6-3	TRBJ2-3	NA	CASSRPGSSTDTQYF	TGTGCCAGCAGCCGTCCTGGCAGTAGCACAGATACGCAGTATTTT
few	TRBV28	TRBJ1-5	TRBD1	CASSSGQGAGNQPQHF	TGTGCCAGCAGTTCTGGACAGGGGGCGGGCAATCAGCCCCAGCATTTT
few	TRBV20-1	TRBJ2-5	NA	CSAKPGLEGTQYF	TGCAGTGCTAAACCGGGACTGGAAGGAACCCAGTACTTC
many	TRBV28	TRBJ2-7	TRBD2	CATTSGRQYEQYF	TGTGCCACAACTAGCGGGAGACAGTACGAGCAGTACTTC
NA	TRBV20-1	TRBJ2-3	TRBD1	CSARQGVSTDTQYF	TGCAGTGCCCGACAGGGAGTTTCCACAGATACGCAGTATTTT
NA	TRBV30	TRBJ1-2	NA	CAWRGKVGENYGYTF	TGTGCCTGGAGGGGTAAAGTCGGAGAGAACTATGGCTACACCTTC
few	TRBV6-1	TRBJ2-7	NA	CAIREHRLSYEQYF	TGTGCGATCCGGGAACACCGACTATCCTACGAGCAGTACTTC
few	TRBV6-1	TRBJ2-6	NA	CASSEAGTKRFSRANVLTF	TGTGCCAGCAGTGAAGCGGGGACAAAACGTTTCTCTCGGGCCAACGTCCTGACTTTC
NA	TRBV20-1	TRBJ1-6	TRBD1	CSARDRDRGFYNSPLHF	TGCAGTGCTAGAGATAGAGACAGGGGCTTCTATAATTCACCCCTCCACTTT
NA	TRBV4-2	TRBJ2-7	TRBD2	CASSQESSGNTYEQYF	TGTGCCAGCAGCCAAGAATCTAGCGGGAACACCTACGAGCAGTACTTC
NA	TRBV15	TRBJ1-6	NA	CATRTGSNSPLHF	TGTGCCACCAGGACAGGTTCGAATTCACCCCTCCACTTT
NA	TRBV2	TRBJ2-2	NA	CASTLRERWNTGELFF	TGTGCCAGCACATTACGGGAGCGGTGGAACACCGGGGAGCTGTTTTTT
NA	TRBV4-1	TRBJ1-2	TRBD1	CASSQDATGGLVYGYTF	TGCGCCAGCAGCCAAGATGCGACAGGGGGCCTAGTCTATGGCTACACCTTC
many	TRBV30	TRBJ2-5	NA	CAWNLGVETQYF	TGTGCCTGGAACCTTGGGGTTGAGACCCAGTACTTC
NA	TRBV6-1	TRBJ2-3	TRBD1	CASRKDRGRDTQYF	TGTGCCAGCAGAAAAGACAGGGGACGAGATACGCAGTATTTT
few	TRBV12-3/TRBV12-4	TRBJ2-2	NA	CASSLLWTYTGELFF	TGTGCCAGCAGTTTACTATGGACTTACACCGGGGAGCTGTTTTTT
NA	TRBV12-3/TRBV12-4	TRBJ2-7	TRBD1	CASSQIRDRGLYEQYF	TGTGCCAGCAGCCAGATCCGGGACAGGGGGCTCTACGAGCAGTACTTC
many	TRBV6-2/TRBV6-3	TRBJ2-2	NA	CASSYSVSRIYTGELFF	TGTGCCAGCAGTTACTCGGTATCGAGGATCTACACCGGGGAGCTGTTTTTT
NA	TRBV7-6	TRBJ2-7	TRBD1	CASGKTPQGAGEQYF	TGTGCCAGCGGCAAAACGCCCCAGGGGGCAGGGGAGCAGTACTTC
NA	TRBV5-6	TRBJ2-3	TRBD2	CASSTSGRITDTQYF	TGTGCCAGCAGCACTAGCGGGAGGATTACAGATACGCAGTATTTT
few	TRBV5-1	TRBJ2-1	NA	CASSSQGGINNEQFF	TGCGCCAGCAGCTCCCAGGGGGGAATTAACAATGAGCAGTTCTTC
few	TRBV28	TRBJ2-3	NA	CASSFVYPDTQYF	TGTGCCAGCAGTTTTGTCTACCCGGATACGCAGTATTTT